This is a list of T cell receptor beta chains from one sample in a study of blood T cell repertoires in COVID-19. Sequenced by immunoSEQ multiplex PCR; TCRdb stores in-frame clones only, minus some. The sample has some 100,000 clones, approximately 86% seen once. Sequencing was performed on peripheral blood. The origin of the receptors is a man in his fifties with acute or convalescent COVID-19. Both conserved end residues are part of each CDR3. Each record gives: J gene, clone size, D gene, V gene, CDR3 DNA, CDR3 protein. A D gene is named only where the DNA matches it firmly. The size of a clone is reported for some rows only, either as once, few or many, or as a class for expanded clones.

j_call: TRBJ2-5
clone_size: -
d_call: -
v_call: TRBV18
cdr3_nt: TGTGCCAGCTCCCCGCAGTGGGCCGACCGGGAGACCCAGTACTTC
cdr3_aa: CASSPQWADRETQYF

j_call: TRBJ2-5
clone_size: -
d_call: -
v_call: TRBV7-8
cdr3_nt: TGTGCCAGCAGCCAGATGGGCGAGACCCAGTACTTC
cdr3_aa: CASSQMGETQYF

j_call: TRBJ1-1
clone_size: -
d_call: TRBD1
v_call: TRBV19
cdr3_nt: TGTGCCAGTAACCCCATCGGGACAGCGAACACTGAAGCTTTCTTT
cdr3_aa: CASNPIGTANTEAFF

j_call: TRBJ2-7
clone_size: -
d_call: -
v_call: TRBV12-3/TRBV12-4
cdr3_nt: TGTGCCTTGAGAGGGTCGCGCTACGAGCAGTACTTC
cdr3_aa: CALRGSRYEQYF

j_call: TRBJ2-1
clone_size: -
d_call: -
v_call: TRBV19
cdr3_nt: TGTGCCTCCACGGGGGGCCGGAGCCCCTACAATGAGCAGTTCTTC
cdr3_aa: CASTGGRSPYNEQFF

j_call: TRBJ1-1
clone_size: -
d_call: TRBD1
v_call: TRBV6-5
cdr3_nt: TGTGCCAGCAGCCGCGGGACAGGGATGAACACTGAAGCTTTCTTT
cdr3_aa: CASSRGTGMNTEAFF

j_call: TRBJ1-1
clone_size: -
d_call: TRBD1
v_call: TRBV19
cdr3_nt: TGTGCCAGTAGTATTGGGACAGGGGGCGCGGGGGCTTTCTTT
cdr3_aa: CASSIGTGGAGAFF

j_call: TRBJ2-1
clone_size: -
d_call: TRBD2
v_call: TRBV6-5
cdr3_nt: TGTGCCAGCAGGCAACGGGAGGGCCTCTACAATGAGCAGTTCTTC
cdr3_aa: CASRQREGLYNEQFF

j_call: TRBJ2-2
clone_size: few
d_call: -
v_call: TRBV10-1
cdr3_nt: TGCGCCAGCAGTGAGTTCCCAGGGGCGAACACCGGGGAGCTGTTTTTT
cdr3_aa: CASSEFPGANTGELFF

j_call: TRBJ2-7
clone_size: -
d_call: TRBD1
v_call: TRBV29-1
cdr3_nt: TGCAGCGTTGAGGGGACAGTCTCCTACGAGCAGTACTTC
cdr3_aa: CSVEGTVSYEQYF

j_call: TRBJ1-6
clone_size: -
d_call: TRBD1
v_call: TRBV5-6
cdr3_nt: TGTGCCAGCAGCCGACTGGACAGGGGAGAATCACCCCTCCACTTT
cdr3_aa: CASSRLDRGESPLHF

j_call: TRBJ2-7
clone_size: once
d_call: TRBD1
v_call: TRBV27
cdr3_nt: TGTGCCAGCAGTTTGACAGGGTTAACCTCCTACGAGCAGTACTTC
cdr3_aa: CASSLTGLTSYEQYF

j_call: TRBJ1-5
clone_size: -
d_call: -
v_call: TRBV5-8
cdr3_nt: TGTGCCAGCAGCTTGGTTAAGGTACGGGGGGGGAGCAATCAGCCCCAGCATTTT
cdr3_aa: CASSLVKVRGGSNQPQHF

j_call: TRBJ1-1
clone_size: -
d_call: -
v_call: TRBV6-5
cdr3_nt: TGTGCCGCGGGCAGGGGCAACACTGAAGCTTTCTTT
cdr3_aa: CAAGRGNTEAFF

j_call: TRBJ2-7
clone_size: -
d_call: TRBD2
v_call: TRBV5-4
cdr3_nt: TGTGCCAGCAGCACCCTTCGAGGCACGACTAGCGGGAGGGCCGGGAACGAGCAGTACTTC
cdr3_aa: CASSTLRGTTSGRAGNEQYF

j_call: TRBJ1-2
clone_size: -
d_call: -
v_call: TRBV6-4
cdr3_nt: TGTGCCAGCAGTGATACGGGATATGGCTACACCTTC
cdr3_aa: CASSDTGYGYTF

j_call: TRBJ2-7
clone_size: -
d_call: -
v_call: TRBV7-9
cdr3_nt: TGTGCCAGCAGCTTAGACTACTACGAGCAGTACTTC
cdr3_aa: CASSLDYYEQYF

j_call: TRBJ1-1
clone_size: -
d_call: TRBD1
v_call: TRBV6-2/TRBV6-3
cdr3_nt: TGTGCCAGCAGTTACTCGTACAGGGGCGCTGAAGCTTTCTTT
cdr3_aa: CASSYSYRGAEAFF

j_call: TRBJ1-1
clone_size: -
d_call: TRBD1
v_call: TRBV10-3
cdr3_nt: TGTGCCATCAGCCCGGGGACAGCTAACACTGAAGCTTTCTTT
cdr3_aa: CAISPGTANTEAFF

j_call: TRBJ1-5
clone_size: -
d_call: -
v_call: TRBV19
cdr3_nt: TGTGCCAGTAGTATCACGGTGGGGGCTCAGCCCCAGCATTTT
cdr3_aa: CASSITVGAQPQHF

j_call: TRBJ2-4
clone_size: -
d_call: TRBD1
v_call: TRBV11-2
cdr3_nt: TGTGCCAGCAGCACCGGGACAGGGGGGACCAAAAACATTCAGTACTTC
cdr3_aa: CASSTGTGGTKNIQYF

j_call: TRBJ2-3
clone_size: -
d_call: -
v_call: TRBV12-3/TRBV12-4
cdr3_nt: TGTGCCAGCAGCATGACTCGGCGGGATACGCAGTATTTT
cdr3_aa: CASSMTRRDTQYF

j_call: TRBJ1-2
clone_size: -
d_call: TRBD1
v_call: TRBV7-9
cdr3_nt: TGTGGGGGGACAGTGGATGGCTACACCTTC
cdr3_aa: CGGTVDGYTF

j_call: TRBJ1-5
clone_size: -
d_call: -
v_call: TRBV19
cdr3_nt: TGTGCCAGTAGCCTAGGGGAACAGCCCCAGCATTTT
cdr3_aa: CASSLGEQPQHF

j_call: TRBJ1-1
clone_size: -
d_call: -
v_call: TRBV29-1
cdr3_nt: TGCAGCGTTGAAGGGCGCCAGCGTAGACAAGCTTTCTTT
cdr3_aa: CSVEGRQRRQAFF

j_call: TRBJ2-2
clone_size: -
d_call: TRBD2
v_call: TRBV5-1
cdr3_nt: TGCGCCAGCAGCTCGGGACTAGCGGGAGAGGCCGGGGAGCTGTTTTTT
cdr3_aa: CASSSGLAGEAGELFF

j_call: TRBJ2-1
clone_size: -
d_call: TRBD2
v_call: TRBV11-3
cdr3_nt: TGTGCCAGCAGCCGACTAGCGGGAGGGCTGGATGAGCAGTTCTTC
cdr3_aa: CASSRLAGGLDEQFF

j_call: TRBJ2-1
clone_size: -
d_call: -
v_call: TRBV12-5
cdr3_nt: TGTGCTAGTGGTTCGGTCCACTACAATGAGCAGTTCTTC
cdr3_aa: CASGSVHYNEQFF

j_call: TRBJ2-7
clone_size: -
d_call: -
v_call: TRBV5-1
cdr3_nt: TGCGCCAGCAGCTTGGGCGGGCCTAATCTAGCCGAGCAGTACTTC
cdr3_aa: CASSLGGPNLAEQYF

j_call: TRBJ2-1
clone_size: once
d_call: -
v_call: TRBV10-1
cdr3_nt: TGCGCCAGCAGTCCAGGGGAATCCTACAATGAGCAGTTCTTC
cdr3_aa: CASSPGESYNEQFF

j_call: TRBJ2-7
clone_size: few
d_call: -
v_call: TRBV10-3
cdr3_nt: TGTGCCATCAGTGAGTCCCTCTTCCACGAGCAGTACTTC
cdr3_aa: CAISESLFHEQYF

j_call: TRBJ2-1
clone_size: -
d_call: TRBD2
v_call: TRBV6-4
cdr3_nt: TGTGCCAGCAGTTTGGGACTAGCGGGAGTCAATGAGCAGTTCTTC
cdr3_aa: CASSLGLAGVNEQFF

j_call: TRBJ2-1
clone_size: -
d_call: TRBD2
v_call: TRBV18
cdr3_nt: TGTGCCAGCTCACCAGTCGGAGCGGGGGGTTCGAATGAGCAGTTCTTC
cdr3_aa: CASSPVGAGGSNEQFF

j_call: TRBJ2-1
clone_size: -
d_call: -
v_call: TRBV15
cdr3_nt: TGTGCCACCAGCAGAGGCGGCCCATTTGGGCAGTTCTTC
cdr3_aa: CATSRGGPFGQFF

j_call: TRBJ2-7
clone_size: -
d_call: TRBD2
v_call: TRBV10-2
cdr3_nt: TGCGCCAGCAGTGAGTCGGGCGGGAGAGCTTACGAGCAGTACTTC
cdr3_aa: CASSESGGRAYEQYF

j_call: TRBJ1-5
clone_size: -
d_call: -
v_call: TRBV5-5
cdr3_nt: TGTGCCAGCAGTTCCCGGGGGGCACCCAATCAGCCCCAGCATTTT
cdr3_aa: CASSSRGAPNQPQHF

j_call: TRBJ1-1
clone_size: -
d_call: -
v_call: TRBV3-1/TRBV3-2
cdr3_nt: TGTGCCAGCAGCACACTTATTACAGGCAGGGGAAACACTGAAGCTTTCTTT
cdr3_aa: CASSTLITGRGNTEAFF

j_call: TRBJ2-3
clone_size: -
d_call: -
v_call: TRBV24-1
cdr3_nt: TGTGCCACCAGTGATTTGGTCCAGGGGCCGCAGTATTTT
cdr3_aa: CATSDLVQGPQYF

j_call: TRBJ2-7
clone_size: -
d_call: -
v_call: TRBV19
cdr3_nt: TGTGCCAGCAGTGCGAGCGGGCCAAGCTCCTACGAGCAGTACTTC
cdr3_aa: CASSASGPSSYEQYF

j_call: TRBJ1-1
clone_size: few
d_call: -
v_call: TRBV19
cdr3_nt: TGTGCCAGTAGTATAAGACAGATGAACACTGAAGCTTTCTTT
cdr3_aa: CASSIRQMNTEAFF

j_call: TRBJ1-6
clone_size: -
d_call: TRBD1
v_call: TRBV9
cdr3_nt: TGTGCCAGCAGCGTAGGGACAGGGTATTCACCCCTCCACTTT
cdr3_aa: CASSVGTGYSPLHF

j_call: TRBJ2-3
clone_size: -
d_call: -
v_call: TRBV19
cdr3_nt: TGTGCCAGTAAGGACAAACTTGGTGGAGATACGCAGTATTTT
cdr3_aa: CASKDKLGGDTQYF

j_call: TRBJ1-2
clone_size: once
d_call: TRBD1
v_call: TRBV5-5
cdr3_nt: TGTGCCAGCAGCCTCACAGGACAGGACTATGGCTACACCTTC
cdr3_aa: CASSLTGQDYGYTF

j_call: TRBJ1-3
clone_size: -
d_call: TRBD1
v_call: TRBV19
cdr3_nt: TGTGCCAGCAAACAGGGGGCTCACTCTGGAAACACCATATATTTT
cdr3_aa: CASKQGAHSGNTIYF

j_call: TRBJ1-1
clone_size: -
d_call: -
v_call: TRBV29-1
cdr3_nt: TGCAGCGTTGAGCGGCTGAACACTGAAGCTTTCTTT
cdr3_aa: CSVERLNTEAFF

j_call: TRBJ2-2
clone_size: -
d_call: TRBD2
v_call: TRBV5-6
cdr3_nt: TGTGCCAGCAGCTTGCGACCTAGCGGAAACACCGGGGAGCTGTTTTTT
cdr3_aa: CASSLRPSGNTGELFF

j_call: TRBJ1-2
clone_size: -
d_call: -
v_call: TRBV29-1
cdr3_nt: TGCAGCGTCCAACAGGGTGGATTGGACTATGGCTACACCTTC
cdr3_aa: CSVQQGGLDYGYTF

j_call: TRBJ1-1
clone_size: -
d_call: -
v_call: TRBV5-6
cdr3_nt: TGTGCCAGCAGCGTAGGGGCTGAAGCTTTCTTT
cdr3_aa: CASSVGAEAFF

j_call: TRBJ2-3
clone_size: -
d_call: TRBD2
v_call: TRBV29-1
cdr3_nt: TGCAGCGTTGCAAGTAGCGGGAGCACAGATACGCAGTATTTT
cdr3_aa: CSVASSGSTDTQYF

j_call: TRBJ1-5
clone_size: -
d_call: -
v_call: TRBV6-2/TRBV6-3
cdr3_nt: TGTGCCAGCAGTTACTGGGGGGGGCAACAGCCCCAGCATTTT
cdr3_aa: CASSYWGGQQPQHF

j_call: TRBJ1-2
clone_size: -
d_call: TRBD1
v_call: TRBV5-4
cdr3_nt: TGTGCCAGCACCTTTGGGACAGGGGCCTTCTATGGCTACACCTTC
cdr3_aa: CASTFGTGAFYGYTF

j_call: TRBJ2-1
clone_size: -
d_call: TRBD1
v_call: TRBV19
cdr3_nt: TGTGCCAGTGGACAGGGAACAACCTACAATGAGCAGTTCTTC
cdr3_aa: CASGQGTTYNEQFF

j_call: TRBJ1-2
clone_size: -
d_call: -
v_call: TRBV9
cdr3_nt: TGTGCCAGCAGCGTATCTGGGGGGAACTATGGCTACACCTTC
cdr3_aa: CASSVSGGNYGYTF

j_call: TRBJ1-5
clone_size: -
d_call: TRBD1
v_call: TRBV20-1
cdr3_nt: TGCAGTGCTAGTCGACAGGGAATAAATCAGCCCCAGCATTTT
cdr3_aa: CSASRQGINQPQHF

j_call: TRBJ1-2
clone_size: -
d_call: TRBD1
v_call: TRBV9
cdr3_nt: TGTGCCAGCAGCGTAGACAGGGGAAACTATGGCTACACCTTC
cdr3_aa: CASSVDRGNYGYTF